These T cell receptor beta chains were read from a single sample in a study of metastatic and nonmetastatic thyroid tumors. TCRdb reassembled clones from the PCR reads with MiXCR. The data hold fewer than 9,000 clones, with approximately 35% observed a single time. What was sequenced was tumor tissue. Source of these receptors: a female donor with papillary thyroid cancer or a benign thyroid nodule (not recorded which). Some clones in this sample may be carry-over from other donors' samples. CDR3s include the opening cysteine and the closing phenylalanine or tryptophan. The order of the fields is D gene, J gene, CDR3 length, V gene, CDR3 protein. D genes are given only for firm matches.

D: NA; J: TRBJ2-3; length: 14; V: TRBV20-1; CDR3: CSARDPGSTDTQYF
D: NA; J: TRBJ1-1; length: 13; V: TRBV11-2; CDR3: CASSLDLKVEAFF
D: TRBD1; J: TRBJ2-3; length: 15; V: TRBV24-1; CDR3: CATSDFDRGADTQYF
D: NA; J: TRBJ1-2; length: 13; V: TRBV2; CDR3: CASSPGRIYGYTF
D: NA; J: TRBJ1-2; length: 12; V: TRBV4-3; CDR3: CASSQAGYGYTF
D: NA; J: TRBJ1-5; length: 13; V: TRBV4-1; CDR3: CASSPNLQKPQHF
D: NA; J: TRBJ1-2; length: 11; V: TRBV7-9; CDR3: CASSFSYGYTF
D: NA; J: TRBJ2-1; length: 16; V: TRBV20-1; CDR3: CSAHSTLTSSYNEQFF
D: NA; J: TRBJ2-2; length: 14; V: TRBV5-8; CDR3: CASSFSGGAGELFF
D: TRBD2; J: TRBJ2-3; length: 16; V: TRBV5-1; CDR3: CASSFESGSTTDTQYF
D: NA; J: TRBJ1-2; length: 15; V: TRBV4-2; CDR3: CASSQDLQGGGGYTF
D: NA; J: TRBJ1-2; length: 16; V: TRBV7-2; CDR3: CASSLGKGRAFYGYTF
D: TRBD1; J: TRBJ2-3; length: 15; V: TRBV6-1; CDR3: CASRGQGFSTDTQYF
D: TRBD1; J: TRBJ2-2; length: 17; V: TRBV9; CDR3: CASSVAGTGLITGELFF
D: TRBD1; J: TRBJ2-1; length: 14; V: TRBV20-1; CDR3: CSARGQTGGNEQFF
D: NA; J: TRBJ2-1; length: 14; V: TRBV6-9; CDR3: CASSYQTSYNEQFF
D: NA; J: TRBJ1-2; length: 14; V: TRBV6-1; CDR3: CASSERGDSTGYTF
D: TRBD2; J: TRBJ2-1; length: 15; V: TRBV6-4; CDR3: CASSPLAGENVEQFF
D: NA; J: TRBJ1-5; length: 13; V: TRBV10-3; CDR3: CAISGDNNQPQHF
D: NA; J: TRBJ1-5; length: 13; V: TRBV10-2; CDR3: CASTAGSNQPQHF
D: NA; J: TRBJ2-1; length: 13; V: TRBV5-1; CDR3: CASSLWTLNEQFF
D: NA; J: TRBJ2-3; length: 13; V: TRBV7-9; CDR3: CSSSLAGTDTHYF
D: NA; J: TRBJ1-2; length: 11; V: TRBV28; CDR3: CASSRDRDYTF
D: TRBD1; J: TRBJ2-2; length: 14; V: TRBV20-1; CDR3: CSARGTGVPGELFF
D: TRBD2; J: TRBJ2-3; length: 17; V: TRBV7-8; CDR3: CASSSSTSGQWPDTQYF
D: NA; J: TRBJ1-5; length: 18; V: TRBV28; CDR3: CASSLPLLQGGSNQPQHF
D: NA; J: TRBJ2-1; length: 15; V: TRBV12-3/TRBV12-4; CDR3: CASSLTGGPDREQFF
D: NA; J: TRBJ1-5; length: 16; V: TRBV7-6; CDR3: CASSLEGPYAGQPQHF
D: TRBD2; J: TRBJ2-3; length: 15; V: TRBV15; CDR3: CATSRDPLAGGLKYF
D: NA; J: TRBJ2-1; length: 17; V: TRBV5-5; CDR3: CASSLGGAFSSYNEQFF
D: NA; J: TRBJ2-7; length: 13; V: TRBV7-2; CDR3: CASSPGWAYEQYF
D: NA; J: TRBJ1-5; length: 14; V: TRBV20-1; CDR3: CSARDNNGGQPQHF
D: NA; J: TRBJ1-2; length: 13; V: TRBV5-4; CDR3: CATIRDGNYGYTF
D: NA; J: TRBJ2-1; length: 16; V: TRBV12-3/TRBV12-4; CDR3: CASSVAGVASYNEQFF
D: NA; J: TRBJ2-3; length: 14; V: TRBV28; CDR3: CASSLGLITDTQYF
D: NA; J: TRBJ1-1; length: 14; V: TRBV5-4; CDR3: CASSLRGYHTEAFF
D: TRBD2; J: TRBJ2-2; length: 17; V: TRBV9; CDR3: CASSNSGTTPNTGELFF
D: NA; J: TRBJ1-1; length: 13; V: TRBV29-1; CDR3: CSVERGKNTEAFF
D: NA; J: TRBJ2-7; length: 15; V: TRBV28; CDR3: CASSSHREQPSEQYF
D: NA; J: TRBJ2-3; length: 18; V: TRBV7-3; CDR3: CASSLKGWASASTDTQYF
D: TRBD2; J: TRBJ2-7; length: 17; V: TRBV20-1; CDR3: CSARDPLSGLSSYEQYF
D: TRBD2; J: TRBJ2-7; length: 14; V: TRBV27; CDR3: CASRGLAGGLEQYF
D: TRBD2; J: TRBJ2-2; length: 16; V: TRBV2; CDR3: CASSERGGRAGGELFF
D: NA; J: TRBJ2-1; length: 13; V: TRBV13; CDR3: CASSLRGYNEQFF
D: NA; J: TRBJ2-2; length: 17; V: TRBV11-2; CDR3: CASSLSSWERNTGELFF
D: NA; J: TRBJ1-2; length: 16; V: TRBV4-1; CDR3: CASSRNTLGGNYGYTF
D: TRBD2; J: TRBJ2-1; length: 16; V: TRBV7-3; CDR3: CASSLMASGGGNEQFF
D: TRBD2; J: TRBJ2-3; length: 14; V: TRBV28; CDR3: CASSPGLITDTQYF
D: NA; J: TRBJ1-2; length: 16; V: TRBV20-1; CDR3: CSASIAAGERGYGYTF
D: TRBD1; J: TRBJ2-2; length: 14; V: TRBV4-1; CDR3: CASSKTGVTWELFF
D: TRBD1; J: TRBJ2-7; length: 16; V: TRBV7-8; CDR3: CASSFVTGQGSYEQYF
D: NA; J: TRBJ2-6; length: 14; V: TRBV20-1; CDR3: CSARGGSGANVLTF
D: NA; J: TRBJ2-3; length: 14; V: TRBV6-2/TRBV6-3; CDR3: CASSYSQSTDTQYF